Sequencing of this T cell receptor (beta chain) was carried out in a study of T cell responses to AZD1222 COVID-19 vaccine. Study-level points and caveats: Dominant at 160-218 and 743-854, vaccine-associated CD4 TCRs also spanned spike. Just a handful of AZD1222 recipients tested seropositive at baseline. Possibly, clonal diversity was underestimated; donors were largely white British and included more females. All repertoire sampling was performed exclusively after the peak T cell response.

This CDR3 comprises 15 residues. The germline CDR1 and CDR2 sequences are ENHRY and SYGVKD. V was clipped by 4 bases and J by 4 bases; unmatched bases: 4. As to this clone: Its specificity is not known.

Libraries were prepared by immunoSEQ multiplex PCR; TCRdb keeps only in-frame clonotypes and omits some of them. The table records fewer than 200,000 clones, just under 90% of them present only once. The V gene is TRBV10-3, the J gene TRBJ2-1, with 10 bases identical to TRBD2. Sample: peripheral blood, taken on day 0 of AZD1222 vaccination. The TCR comes from an adult in good health. The CDR3 DNA follows: TGTGCCATCAGTGCCGGGACTAGCGAGTACAATGAGCAGTTCTTC. Its translation is CAISAGTSEYNEQFF.